This record looks at one T cell receptor beta chain sequence and its context. Its target antigen remains unknown. No base quality information exists; no much larger clone differs at one position. From the germline V gene, CDR1 is MNHNS and CDR2 is SASEGT. V and J are trimmed by 10 bases and 3 bases, and the gene matches miss 5 bases of the junction. Spanning cysteine to phenylalanine, the CDR3 consists of 12 amino acids. Solely the CDR3 DNA is kept, with 36 bases framed from the first base. For TCR beta library preparation, approximately 2 micrograms of genomic DNA were isolated from cryopreserved PBMCs. Longitudinal blood samples from CLL patients on ibrutinib monotherapy underwent high-throughput TCR beta sequencing. The patients were enrolled in a single-center, open-label phase 2 trial of ibrutinib monotherapy. The data stem from a study of cytotoxic CD8 clonotypes in ibrutinib-treated CLL (dated by TCRdb to about 2021). Regarding the complete study: The cohort was composed of approximately 11 relapsed/refractory and fewer than 16 treatment-naive patients; IGHV unmutated status was identified in 17 to 18 patients. Response samples were obtained after a median of approximately eleven months of treatment, with a range of about 6 to 36 months. Samples averaged around 280,000 productive templates and just under 95,000 productive rearrangements. Every remission and progressive disease sample was obtained while ibrutinib was still being received by the patients. Cryopreserved peripheral blood mononuclear cells were collected before treatment, at response, and at either disease progression or sustained remission. Responses were partial in 24 patients and complete in 2; after median approximately 66 months follow-up, some 14 stayed in remission and 12 progressed. Longitudinal samples were available for about 30% of the 86 trial participants.

Summary of the overall study and its limitations: Public clonotypes were found to be uncommon and were observed to contract or remain stable during treatment; the increase in clonality was shown to reflect expansion of private clonotypes at ibrutinib response. Baseline clonality was found to be higher than that of age-matched healthy donors and was strongly correlated with circulating CD8+ T-cell counts. Sampling times were not matched between patients in sustained remission and patients whose disease was progressing, and lymph node repertoires were not examined. Clonality rose at ibrutinib response, remained stable during sustained remission, and dropped back toward baseline at progression.

A MiSeq instrument was used for deep resolution sequencing, which targeted depths ranging from 1 in 1 million up to 1 in 200,000 T cells, with coverage averaging 10x for each clonotype. The immunoSEQ hsTCRB Kit was used to generate the TCR beta libraries. For the original study's pipeline: ImmunoSEQ Data Assistant and ImmunoSEQ Analyzer were used for data analysis, and V, D and J genes were assigned according to IMGT definitions. Clonality, which ranges from 0 to 1, was calculated by subtracting the normalized Shannon entropy of productive rearrangement frequencies from one. Only overrepresented clonotypes making up at least 0.05% of the repertoire of each patient were included in the public clonotype analysis. Some 13 age-matched healthy donor repertoires from immuneACCESS served as clonality controls. Here the immuneACCESS table is served through TCRdb, limited to in-frame sequences with V and J called. Missing clones are a known gap in these copies; in checked studies unresolved V genes cover under half, and the rest lacks a known reason. That table is the source of V, J and clone size, and D and trimming were worked out from the DNA. The sample yields fewer than 400,000 clones; about 64% were counted once. The top ten clones comprise around 6.3% of the sample.

This sequence originates from a human donor with chronic lymphocytic leukemia. Here the sequenced sample was PBMCs, taken after 36 months of ibrutinib treatment. This chain is built from TRBV6-1 and TRBJ1-2; TRBD1 lines up with 7 middle nucleotides. The sequenced DNA: TGTGCCACCCGGGGGACAGACTATGGCTACACCTTC. It translates to CATRGTDYGYTF.